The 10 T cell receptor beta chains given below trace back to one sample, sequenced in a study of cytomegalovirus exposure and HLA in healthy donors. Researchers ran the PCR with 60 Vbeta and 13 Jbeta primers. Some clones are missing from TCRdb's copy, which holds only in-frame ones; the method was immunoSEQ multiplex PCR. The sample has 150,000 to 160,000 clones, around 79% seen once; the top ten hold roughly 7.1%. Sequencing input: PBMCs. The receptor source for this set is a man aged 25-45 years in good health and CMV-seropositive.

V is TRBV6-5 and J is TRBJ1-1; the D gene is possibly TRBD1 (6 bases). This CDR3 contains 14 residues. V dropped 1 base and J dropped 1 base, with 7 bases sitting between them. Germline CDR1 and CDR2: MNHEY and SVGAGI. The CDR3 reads CASSYLGGNTEAFF. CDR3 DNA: TGTGCCAGCAGTTACTTAGGGGGGAACACTGAAGCTTTCTTT.

The CDR3 nucleotides read TGTGCCAGCAGCCCCTCGGGGGGCTGGGGTGGCAATGAGCAGTTCTTC. Translating gives CASSPSGGWGGNEQFF. V and J are TRBV7-3 and TRBJ2-1; maybe TRBD2 (7 bases). Deletions cut 5 bases from V and 6 bases from J, with 20 bases between. This CDR3 contains 16 residues. Germline V gene lookup returns CDR1 SGHTA and CDR2 FQGTGA.

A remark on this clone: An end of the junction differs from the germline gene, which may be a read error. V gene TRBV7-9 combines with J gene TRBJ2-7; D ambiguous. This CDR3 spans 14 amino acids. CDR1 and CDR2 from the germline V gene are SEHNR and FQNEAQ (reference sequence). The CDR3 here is CSSSLPTTPYEQYF. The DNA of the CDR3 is TGTTCCAGCAGCCTCCCAACAACCCCCTACGAGCAGTACTTC. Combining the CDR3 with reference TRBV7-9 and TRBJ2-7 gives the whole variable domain DTGVSQNPRHKITKRGQNVTFRCDPISEHNRLYWYRQTLGQGPEFLTYFQNEAQLEKSRLLSDRFSAERPKGSFSTLEIQRTEQGDSAMYLCSSSLPTTPYEQYFGPGTRLTVT.

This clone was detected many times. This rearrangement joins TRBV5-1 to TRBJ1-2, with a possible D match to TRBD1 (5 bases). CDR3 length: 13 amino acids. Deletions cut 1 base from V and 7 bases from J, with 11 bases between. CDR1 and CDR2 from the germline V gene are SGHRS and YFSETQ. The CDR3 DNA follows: TGCGCCAGCAGCTTGCCAGGGAAGGGTGGCTACACCTTC. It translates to CASSLPGKGGYTF.

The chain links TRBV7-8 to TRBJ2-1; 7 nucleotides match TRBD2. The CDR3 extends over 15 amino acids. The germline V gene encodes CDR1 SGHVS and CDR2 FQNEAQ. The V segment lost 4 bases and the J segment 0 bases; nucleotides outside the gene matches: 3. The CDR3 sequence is CASSYGGGSYNEQFF. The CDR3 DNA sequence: TGTGCCAGCAGCTATGGGGGGGGCTCCTACAATGAGCAGTTCTTC.

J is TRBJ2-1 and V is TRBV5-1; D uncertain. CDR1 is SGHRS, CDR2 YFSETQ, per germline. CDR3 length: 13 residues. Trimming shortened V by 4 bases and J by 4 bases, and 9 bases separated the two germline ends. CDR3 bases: TGCGCCAGCAGCGTAGCTCGATACAATGAGCAGTTCTTC. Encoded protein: CASSVARYNEQFF.

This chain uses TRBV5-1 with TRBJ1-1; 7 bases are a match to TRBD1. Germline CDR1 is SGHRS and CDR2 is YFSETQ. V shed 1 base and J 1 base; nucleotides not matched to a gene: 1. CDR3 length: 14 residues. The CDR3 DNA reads TGCGCCAGCAGCTTGCGGACAGGGAACACTGAAGCTTTCTTT. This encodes CASSLRTGNTEAFF.

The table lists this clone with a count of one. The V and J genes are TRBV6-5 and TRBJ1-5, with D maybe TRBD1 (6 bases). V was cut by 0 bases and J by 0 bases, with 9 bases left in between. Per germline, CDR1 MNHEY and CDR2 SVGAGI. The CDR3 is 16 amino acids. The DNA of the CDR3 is TGTGCCAGCAGTTACTCAGGGGGTGGTAGCAATCAGCCCCAGCATTTT. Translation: CASSYSGGGSNQPQHF.

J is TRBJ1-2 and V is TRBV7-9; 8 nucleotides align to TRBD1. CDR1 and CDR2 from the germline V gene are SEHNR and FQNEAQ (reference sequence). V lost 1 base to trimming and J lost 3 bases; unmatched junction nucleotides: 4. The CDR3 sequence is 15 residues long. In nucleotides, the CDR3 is TGTGCCAGCAGCTTAGGATCGACAGGGGACTATGGCTACACCTTC. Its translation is CASSLGSTGDYGYTF.

The CDR3 DNA sequence: TGCAGCGACAAGACTAGCGGGGGGGCAAAGGCGCAGTATTTT. Residues: CSDKTSGGAKAQYF. The genes are TRBV29-1 and TRBJ2-3; 14 bases map to TRBD2. V shed 7 bases, J shed 10 bases, and the junction held 10 bases outside the gene matches. CDR1 and CDR2 from the germline V gene are SQVTM and ANQGSEA. The CDR3 consists of 14 residues.